This T cell receptor beta chain came from a study of cytomegalovirus exposure and HLA in healthy donors. Study information: A later analysis reported the 120 or so validation repertoires used the same platform as the 666 first-cohort repertoires. Findings of the study overall: TCR clusters originating in the first cohort tended to co-occur in the 110 or so validation repertoires, according to a later analysis. In vitro checks showed that a few CMV-associated chains really do target CMV antigens. Reported performance of the classifier showed diagnosis of cytomegalovirus status with high specificity and sensitivity.

Clones were read by immunoSEQ multiplex PCR, and TCRdb kept only the in-frame ones, dropping some. Altogether about 250,000 clones are present, more than 85% being singletons, with the ten largest covering around 12%. This clone was seen a single time. Its specificity is unknown. CDR3 length equals 13 residues. Germline V gene lookup returns CDR1 SNHLY and CDR2 FYNNEI. V lost 7 bases and J lost 3; bases outside the gene matches: 4. The V call is TRBV2, the J call TRBJ2-7, with TRBD1 matching 9 bases. The receptor was derived from a man aged 18 to 35 in good health and CMV-seropositive. The sequenced sample consisted of PBMCs. CDR3 DNA sequence: TGTGCCAGCATGAGGGACAGGGACTACGAGCAGTACTTC. This translates into CASMRDRDYEQYF.